This is a list of T cell receptor beta chains from one sample in a study of blood T cell repertoires in COVID-19. The method was immunoSEQ multiplex PCR; TCRdb's version includes in-frame clones alone and lacks a portion of them. Of some 75,000 clones listed, about 76% were seen once; the top ten hold 20%. Source material: peripheral blood. Source of these receptors: a woman aged 80 or over with active or convalescent COVID-19. The CDR3 runs from the conserved cysteine through the conserved F or W. Fields, in order: CDR3 length, V gene, clone size, J gene, D gene, CDR3 protein, CDR3 DNA. A D gene is named only where the DNA matches it firmly. Clone size appears in some rows only: once, few, many, or a class for an expanded clone.

cdr3_length: 14; v_call: TRBV7-2; clone_size: few; j_call: TRBJ1-1; d_call: TRBD1; cdr3_aa: CASSHRDRGTEAFF; cdr3_nt: TGTGCCAGCAGCCACCGGGACAGGGGCACTGAAGCTTTCTTT
cdr3_length: 14; v_call: TRBV23-1; clone_size: NA; j_call: TRBJ1-2; d_call: NA; cdr3_aa: CASSHPGELYGYTF; cdr3_nt: TGCGCCAGCAGTCATCCCGGGGAACTCTATGGCTACACCTTC
cdr3_length: 15; v_call: TRBV6-2/TRBV6-3; clone_size: NA; j_call: TRBJ1-2; d_call: NA; cdr3_aa: CASCQDPQENYGYTF; cdr3_nt: TGTGCCAGCTGCCAGGATCCTCAGGAAAACTATGGCTACACCTTC
cdr3_length: 14; v_call: TRBV5-4; clone_size: once; j_call: TRBJ2-5; d_call: TRBD2; cdr3_aa: CASSLRTSVETQYF; cdr3_nt: TGTGCCAGCAGCTTGAGGACTAGCGTGGAGACCCAGTACTTC
cdr3_length: 13; v_call: TRBV5-4; clone_size: few; j_call: TRBJ2-4; d_call: TRBD1; cdr3_aa: CASSLGQGAIQYF; cdr3_nt: TGTGCCAGCAGCTTGGGACAGGGGGCTATTCAGTACTTC
cdr3_length: 17; v_call: TRBV21-1; clone_size: NA; j_call: TRBJ1-2; d_call: NA; cdr3_aa: CASSKKRRDSYNYGYTF; cdr3_nt: TGTGCCAGCAGCAAAAAAAGGCGGGACAGTTACAACTATGGCTACACCTTC
cdr3_length: 14; v_call: TRBV2; clone_size: NA; j_call: TRBJ1-4; d_call: NA; cdr3_aa: CASLEGAALGKLFF; cdr3_nt: TGTGCCAGCCTAGAAGGGGCGGCCTTGGGGAAACTGTTTTTT
cdr3_length: 13; v_call: TRBV12-3/TRBV12-4; clone_size: NA; j_call: TRBJ1-2; d_call: NA; cdr3_aa: CASKPQSGYGYTF; cdr3_nt: TGTGCCAGCAAACCCCAGTCGGGGTATGGCTACACCTTC
cdr3_length: 14; v_call: TRBV30; clone_size: NA; j_call: TRBJ1-6; d_call: NA; cdr3_aa: CAWTLGQYNSPLHF; cdr3_nt: TGTGCCTGGACCCTTGGACAGTATAATTCACCCCTCCACTTT
cdr3_length: 17; v_call: TRBV14; clone_size: NA; j_call: TRBJ2-3; d_call: TRBD2; cdr3_aa: CASSQGVSGGLTDTQYF; cdr3_nt: TGTGCCAGCAGCCAAGGAGTGAGCGGGGGCCTCACAGATACGCAGTATTTT
cdr3_length: 16; v_call: TRBV6-6; clone_size: NA; j_call: TRBJ1-5; d_call: NA; cdr3_aa: CASSLTGGDSNQPQHF; cdr3_nt: TGTGCCAGCAGTCTTACGGGGGGGGATAGCAATCAGCCCCAGCATTTT
cdr3_length: 14; v_call: TRBV7-2; clone_size: NA; j_call: TRBJ2-3; d_call: NA; cdr3_aa: CASSLVLATDTQYF; cdr3_nt: TGTGCCAGCAGCTTAGTGCTAGCGACAGATACGCAGTATTTT
cdr3_length: 15; v_call: TRBV6-1; clone_size: NA; j_call: TRBJ1-5; d_call: NA; cdr3_aa: CASSEAGGGNQPQHF; cdr3_nt: TGTGCCAGCAGTGAAGCAGGGGGGGGGAATCAGCCCCAGCATTTT
cdr3_length: 18; v_call: TRBV6-2/TRBV6-3; clone_size: NA; j_call: TRBJ2-1; d_call: TRBD2; cdr3_aa: CASSYGLAGLSSYNEQFF; cdr3_nt: TGTGCCAGCAGTTACGGGCTAGCGGGCTTATCCTCCTACAATGAGCAGTTCTTC
cdr3_length: 16; v_call: TRBV11-2; clone_size: NA; j_call: TRBJ2-4; d_call: TRBD2; cdr3_aa: CASSLLGGRSVNIQYF; cdr3_nt: TGTGCCAGCAGCTTGTTGGGGGGGAGGTCCGTGAACATTCAGTACTTC
cdr3_length: 14; v_call: TRBV24-1; clone_size: NA; j_call: TRBJ1-2; d_call: NA; cdr3_aa: CATSDYPTSYGYTF; cdr3_nt: TGTGCCACCAGTGATTACCCTACCTCCTATGGCTACACCTTC
cdr3_length: 16; v_call: TRBV28; clone_size: NA; j_call: TRBJ1-2; d_call: NA; cdr3_aa: CASSLNEVLINYGYTF; cdr3_nt: TGTGCCAGCAGTTTAAATGAGGTACTCATTAACTATGGCTACACCTTC
cdr3_length: 20; v_call: TRBV2; clone_size: NA; j_call: TRBJ2-7; d_call: TRBD2; cdr3_aa: CASSEQDAQRTSGTTYEQYF; cdr3_nt: TGTGCCAGCAGTGAACAGGATGCCCAAAGGACTAGCGGGACAACCTACGAGCAGTACTTC
cdr3_length: 13; v_call: TRBV14; clone_size: NA; j_call: TRBJ1-2; d_call: NA; cdr3_aa: CASSFRGSYGYTF; cdr3_nt: TGTGCCAGCAGCTTCCGGGGTAGCTATGGCTACACCTTC
cdr3_length: 12; v_call: TRBV19; clone_size: NA; j_call: TRBJ1-1; d_call: NA; cdr3_aa: CASSMQGPGAFF; cdr3_nt: TGTGCCAGTAGTATGCAGGGGCCTGGAGCTTTCTTT
cdr3_length: 17; v_call: TRBV6-1; clone_size: NA; j_call: TRBJ2-1; d_call: TRBD1; cdr3_aa: CASSVAPIGQGYNEQFF; cdr3_nt: TGTGCCAGCAGTGTAGCCCCAATTGGACAGGGTTACAATGAGCAGTTCTTC
cdr3_length: 13; v_call: TRBV10-3; clone_size: NA; j_call: TRBJ1-1; d_call: TRBD1; cdr3_aa: CARRTGLETEAFF; cdr3_nt: TGTGCCCGACGGACAGGGTTGGAAACTGAAGCTTTCTTT
cdr3_length: 14; v_call: TRBV24-1; clone_size: once; j_call: TRBJ1-2; d_call: TRBD1; cdr3_aa: CATSAPDRDYGYTF; cdr3_nt: TGTGCCACCAGTGCCCCGGACAGGGACTATGGCTACACCTTC
cdr3_length: 15; v_call: TRBV5-4; clone_size: NA; j_call: TRBJ2-1; d_call: TRBD2; cdr3_aa: CASRTSASSYNEQFF; cdr3_nt: TGTGCCAGCAGGACTAGCGCAAGCTCCTACAATGAGCAGTTCTTC
cdr3_length: 15; v_call: TRBV28; clone_size: NA; j_call: TRBJ1-6; d_call: TRBD1; cdr3_aa: CASSLGTVNNSPLHF; cdr3_nt: TGTGCCAGCAGTTTGGGGACAGTAAATAATTCACCCCTCCACTTT
cdr3_length: 15; v_call: TRBV6-6; clone_size: NA; j_call: TRBJ2-5; d_call: TRBD1; cdr3_aa: CASTGGTGVRETQYF; cdr3_nt: TGTGCCAGCACCGGGGGGACAGGGGTACGAGAGACCCAGTACTTC
cdr3_length: 16; v_call: TRBV7-2; clone_size: NA; j_call: TRBJ1-2; d_call: NA; cdr3_aa: CASSLVAGEGSRGYTF; cdr3_nt: TGTGCCAGCAGCTTAGTAGCGGGGGAAGGGTCGCGGGGCTACACCTTC
cdr3_length: 12; v_call: TRBV12-3/TRBV12-4; clone_size: few; j_call: TRBJ1-4; d_call: NA; cdr3_aa: CASSRTDEKLFF; cdr3_nt: TGTGCCAGCAGCCGCACAGATGAAAAACTGTTTTTT
cdr3_length: 17; v_call: TRBV7-2; clone_size: NA; j_call: TRBJ2-7; d_call: TRBD2; cdr3_aa: CASSLVGGGRRAYEQYF; cdr3_nt: TGTGCCAGCAGCTTAGTAGGCGGGGGGCGCCGTGCCTACGAGCAGTACTTC
cdr3_length: 15; v_call: TRBV2; clone_size: NA; j_call: TRBJ1-3; d_call: NA; cdr3_aa: CASSEARQSGNTIYF; cdr3_nt: TGTGCCAGCAGTGAAGCGCGACAATCTGGAAACACCATATATTTT
cdr3_length: 14; v_call: TRBV5-1; clone_size: few; j_call: TRBJ2-1; d_call: NA; cdr3_aa: CASSFLGARDEQFF; cdr3_nt: TGCGCCAGCAGCTTTCTAGGGGCTCGGGATGAGCAGTTCTTC